One sample yielded the 22 T cell receptor beta chains listed below, sequenced in a study of blood T cell repertoires in COVID-19 (TCRdb year 2020). Libraries came from the immunoSEQ multiplex PCR assay. In TCRdb, the immuneACCESS table is reduced to in-frame sequences with V and J assigned. These tables do not hold every clone; where another copy was compared, an unresolved V gene accounts for under half, and the others remain unexplained. This sample gives approximately 85,000 clones in total; around 90% of them show up just once. The ten largest make up 3.5% to 5% of the sample. What was sequenced was peripheral blood. The receptors originated from an elderly woman with active or convalescent COVID-19.

The chain combines TRBV27 with TRBJ2-5; possible D gene TRBD1, 6 bases. The CDR3 totals 14 residues. Trimming cost V 5 bases and J 6 bases, with 16 bases left between them. Germline loops: CDR1 MNHEY, CDR2 SMNVEV (reference sequence). The CDR3 DNA follows: TGTGCCAGCAGTGAAACGGACAGCTTGCAGACCCAGTACTTC. This encodes CASSETDSLQTQYF.

The gene calls are TRBV28 and TRBJ1-4; 7 bases map to TRBD1. Trimming took 7 bases from V and 1 from J; bases not matched to a gene: 9. This CDR3 spans 16 amino acids. Germline values: CDR1 MDHEN, CDR2 SYDVKM. The CDR3 reads CASKPLDRETNEKLFF. The CDR3, as DNA: TGTGCCAGCAAACCGCTCGACAGGGAAACTAATGAAAAACTGTTTTTT.

The gene calls are TRBV29-1 and TRBJ2-7; 9 bases match TRBD1. After removal of 4 bases from V and 6 bases from J, the junction contained 10 bases not matched to a gene. The germline V gene encodes CDR1 SQVTM and CDR2 ANQGSEA. This CDR3 contains 14 residues. The CDR3 region has the DNA TGCAGCGTTGGCTTTAAGGGACAGGGAGGCGAGCAGTACTTC. Encoded protein: CSVGFKGQGGEQYF.

This clone has only a few counts. The chain links TRBV7-9 to TRBJ2-3, with 8 bases matching TRBD2. Germline assignment: CDR1 SEHNR and CDR2 FQNEAQ (reference sequence). The V segment lost 6 bases and the J segment 4 bases; nucleotides outside the gene matches: 6. The CDR3 covers 14 residues. Here the CDR3 reads CASSGSGNADTQYF. The CDR3 bases are TGTGCCAGCAGTGGTAGCGGGAACGCAGATACGCAGTATTTT.

The table lists this clone with a few counts. V and J are TRBV6-5 and TRBJ1-5; D perhaps matches TRBD1 (5 bases). Trimming took off 6 bases at V and 2 bases at J, with 11 bases between the two ends. Per germline, CDR1 MNHEY and CDR2 SVGAGI. The CDR3 runs to 14 residues. Written as DNA, the CDR3 is TGTGCCAGCAGCGACAGTCTCGGCAATCAGCCCCAGCATTTT. Translating it yields CASSDSLGNQPQHF.

The chain is built from TRBV10-2 and TRBJ2-2; the match to TRBD1 covers 9 bases. Germline values: CDR1 WSHSY, CDR2 SAAADI. J lost 2 bases, V lost 2 bases, and 6 bases had no gene match. The CDR3 loop spans 17 amino acids. The CDR3 nucleotides read TGCGCCAGCAGTGAGGGGAGGACAGGGGTCAACACCGGGGAGCTGTTTTTT. This sequence encodes CASSEGRTGVNTGELFF.

The chain links TRBV11-3 to TRBJ2-3, with D unresolved. The length of the CDR3 is 13 residues. V was clipped by 2 bases and J by 0 bases, with 3 bases between them. Germline V gives CDR1 SGHNT, CDR2 YENEEA. CDR3 amino acids: CASSLQSTDTQYF. In nucleotides, the CDR3 is TGTGCCAGCAGCTTACAGAGCACAGATACGCAGTATTTT. Full variable domain (missing parts from reference TRBV11-3 and TRBJ2-3): EAGVVQSPRYKIIEKKQPVAFWCNPISGHNTLYWYLQNLGQGPELLIRYENEEAVDDSQLPKDRFSAERLKGVDSTLKIQPAELGDSAVYLCASSLQSTDTQYFGPGTRLTVL.

J is TRBJ2-7 and V is TRBV7-9; D may be TRBD1 (6 bases). Deletions cut 4 bases from V and 6 bases from J, with 13 bases between. The CDR3 covers 13 residues. CDR1 is SEHNR and CDR2 is FQNEAQ in the germline V gene (reference sequence). This chain's CDR3 is CASSSLTGAEQYF. In nucleotides, the CDR3 is TGTGCCAGCAGCTCGTTGACAGGAGCCGAGCAGTACTTC.

The chain combines TRBV10-3 with TRBJ2-7, with D maybe TRBD1 (8 bases). This CDR3 comprises 14 residues. V lost 5 bases and J 4 bases, leaving 15 bases between the germline ends. CDR1 is ENHRY, CDR2 SYGVKD, per germline. The CDR3 DNA reads as TGTGCCATCAGTAATACAGGGGGGGATTACGAGCAGTACTTC. Protein sequence: CAISNTGGDYEQYF.

V is TRBV24-1 and J is TRBJ2-2; 8 bases agree with TRBD1. Germline values: CDR1 KGHDR, CDR2 SFDVKD. The length of the CDR3 is 19 residues. V dropped 3 bases and J dropped 2; count of bases not matched to a gene: 13. As DNA, the CDR3 is TGTGCCACCAGTGATCCTCTGGGGCAGGGGGCTTTAAACACCGGGGAGCTGTTTTTT. Its protein is CATSDPLGQGALNTGELFF.

The chain joins TRBV28 to TRBJ1-5, with D possibly TRBD1 on 6 matching bases. The CDR3 is 12 amino acids. CDR1 is MDHEN, CDR2 SYDVKM, per germline. The V end was cut by 8 bases, the J end by 7 bases, with 12 bases between. In DNA, the CDR3 is TGTGCCAGCCATGAGGGGGACCAGCCCCAGCATTTT. It codes for CASHEGDQPQHF.

This clone was recorded a few times. This sequence joins TRBV19 and TRBJ1-1, with 10 bases identical to TRBD1. Germline assignment: CDR1 LNHDA and CDR2 SQIVND (reference sequence). The CDR3 runs to 17 residues. Trimming took 6 bases from V and 0 from J; bases not matched to a gene: 10. CDR3 in DNA: TGTGCCAGTAGCAAAAGCCCGGGACAGGGGCTGAACACTGAAGCTTTCTTT. This sequence encodes CASSKSPGQGLNTEAFF.

The chain uses TRBV18 and TRBJ1-1; 9 bases match TRBD1. V was clipped by 2 bases and J by 11 bases; unmatched bases: 18. This CDR3 has 17 residues. CDR1 KGHSH and CDR2 LQKENI come from the germline V gene. This CDR3 is CASSPTPLTGGESGAFF. The CDR3 DNA reads as TGTGCCAGCTCACCAACCCCACTTACAGGGGGCGAAAGCGGGGCTTTCTTT.

The chain joins TRBV11-2 to TRBJ2-3; TRBD2 aligns across 12 bases. V shed 6 bases, J shed 0 bases, and the junction held 7 bases outside the gene matches. There are 17 residues in the CDR3. Per germline, CDR1 SGHAT and CDR2 FQNNGV. DNA of the CDR3: TGTGCCAGCAGTTCTAGCGGGAGGGGCCCCAGCACAGATACGCAGTATTTT. Amino acids: CASSSSGRGPSTDTQYF.

The J gene is TRBJ2-7, the V gene TRBV9; D gene unclear. CDR1 and CDR2 from the germline V gene are SGDLS and YYNGEE. V dropped 0 bases and J dropped 0 bases, with 10 bases sitting between them. This CDR3 is 15 amino acids long. Here the CDR3 reads CASSVDSSRSYEQYF. In DNA form, the CDR3 reads TGTGCCAGCAGCGTAGACAGTTCCCGCTCCTACGAGCAGTACTTC.

This chain joins TRBV18 and TRBJ2-5, with D hard to call. The germline V and J ends were trimmed by 5 bases and 2 bases, with 3 bases remaining between them. Looked up from germline, CDR1 is KGHSH and CDR2 is LQKENI. This CDR3 region has 11 residues. CDR3 nucleotide sequence: TGTGCCAGCTCATCTCAAGAGACCCAGTACTTC. As protein: CASSSQETQYF.

This clone was seen a single time. The rearrangement uses TRBV18 and TRBJ1-1; D is possibly TRBD1 (6 bases). Germline values: CDR1 KGHSH, CDR2 LQKENI. This CDR3 spans 13 amino acids. The ends were cut back, 6 bases at V and 4 bases at J, with 12 bases in the middle. The CDR3: CASSRGGATEAFF. In DNA, the CDR3 is TGTGCCAGCTCTCGGGGGGGGGCCACTGAAGCTTTCTTT.

The CDR3 nucleotides are TGTGCCAGCTCAATAGGACTAGGAGACAATGAGCAGTTCTTC. Translating it yields CASSIGLGDNEQFF. V usage is TRBV18 and J usage is TRBJ2-1, with TRBD2 matching over 7 bases. The CDR3 is made up of 14 amino acids. CDR1 KGHSH and CDR2 LQKENI come from the germline V gene. With V trimmed by 5 bases and J by 5 bases, 6 bases remained unmatched.

This clone was detected once. The chain joins TRBV3-1 (or the pseudogene TRBV3-2) to TRBJ2-2; D is undetermined. The V end was cut by 4 bases, the J end by 0 bases, with 12 bases between. Per germline, CDR1 LGHDT and CDR2 YNNKEL (reference sequence). The CDR3 is made up of 16 amino acids. This CDR3 reads CASSRPRYSNTGELFF. CDR3 nucleotide sequence: TGTGCCAGCAGCCGTCCCAGGTACTCGAACACCGGGGAGCTGTTTTTT.

The chain joins TRBV10-2 to TRBJ2-1; D is unclear. CDR1 and CDR2 from the germline V gene are WSHSY and SAAADI. The CDR3 spans 13 residues. The V end was cut by 8 bases, the J end by 6 bases, with 14 bases between. The DNA of the CDR3 is TGCGCCAGCTCAAGTGGTAGCAGCAATGAGCAGTTCTTC. This gives the protein CASSSGSSNEQFF.

The rearrangement joins TRBV3-1 (or the pseudogene TRBV3-2) to TRBJ2-1, with a tentative D call TRBD2 (5 bases). CDR1 LGHDT and CDR2 YNNKEL come from the germline V gene (reference sequence). The CDR3 is 11 amino acids. V shed 0 bases and J shed 13 bases, with 7 bases lying between them. CDR3 protein: CASSQDSEQFF. CDR3 sequence (DNA): TGTGCCAGCAGCCAAGATAGCGAACAGTTCTTC.

This chain connects TRBV19 to TRBJ2-4; 9 bases fit TRBD1. The V segment lost 5 bases and the J segment 2 bases; nucleotides outside the gene matches: 7. CDR3 length: 16 residues. CDR1 and CDR2 from the germline V gene are LNHDA and SQIVND (reference sequence). CDR3 loop: CASSFWDRAPKNIQYF. The DNA for the CDR3 is TGTGCCAGTAGTTTCTGGGACAGGGCTCCCAAAAACATTCAGTACTTC.